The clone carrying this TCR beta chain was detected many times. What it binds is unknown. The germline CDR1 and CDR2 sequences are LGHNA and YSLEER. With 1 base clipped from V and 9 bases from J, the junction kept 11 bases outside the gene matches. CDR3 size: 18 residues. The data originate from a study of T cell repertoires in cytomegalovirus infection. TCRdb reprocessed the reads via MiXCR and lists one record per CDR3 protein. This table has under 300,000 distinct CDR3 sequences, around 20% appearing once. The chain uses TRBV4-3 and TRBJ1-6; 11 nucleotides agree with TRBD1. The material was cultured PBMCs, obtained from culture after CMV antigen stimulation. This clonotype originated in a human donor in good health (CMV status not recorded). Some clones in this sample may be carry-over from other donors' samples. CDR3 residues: CASSQASAGGQGGSPLHF. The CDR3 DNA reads TGCGCCAGCAGCCAAGCCTCTGCGGGGGGACAGGGGGGTTCACCCCTCCACTTT.